These 26 T cell receptor beta chains share one sample of origin, sequenced in a study of Ad26.COV2.S vaccination and SARS-CoV-2 variants. Profiled with immunoSEQ multiplex PCR; TCRdb holds only in-frame clones, not every one. This table holds 400,000 to 500,000 clones, around 87% found once. Described treatment: some 19 received Ad26.COV2.S at low or high dose, single or two shots; 5 received placebo; per-sample allocation not given. Samples were taken on day 63 after the first vaccine or placebo injection. The sample in question was peripheral blood, obtained in a trial of Ad26.COV2.S vaccine versus placebo. These receptors were taken from a person between 18 and 60 years old who received the Ad26.COV2.S COVID-19 vaccine or a placebo.

This chain uses TRBV9 with TRBJ1-5; D possibly corresponds to TRBD1 (5 bases). The V gene's germline CDR1 is SGDLS and CDR2 YYNGEE. The V gene lost 0 bases and the J gene lost 4 bases, with 23 bases spanning the gap. This CDR3 has 19 amino acids. As DNA, the CDR3 is TGTGCCAGCAGCGTAGTCCACACATTGGGACGCGAAAAAAATCAGCCCCAGCATTTT. Its protein product is CASSVVHTLGREKNQPQHF.

For this clone: This could be a read error, since a much larger clone is one nucleotide away. J is TRBJ1-2 and V is TRBV4-3, with D maybe TRBD1 (5 bases). CDR1 and CDR2 from the germline V gene are LGHNA and YSLEER. The CDR3 spans 14 residues. Deletions cut 1 base from V and 2 bases from J, with 8 bases between. CDR3 in DNA: TGCGCCAGCAGCCAAGCCCAGGGAAACTATGGCTACACCTTC. It translates to CASSQAQGNYGYTF.

The DNA for the CDR3 is TGTGCCAGCAGTTATCCAGGTTACGAGCAGTACTTC. Its protein product is CASSYPGYEQYF. The genes are TRBV6-2 or TRBV6-3 and TRBJ2-7; D unclear. Germline V gene data show CDR1 as MNHEY and CDR2 as SVGEGT. The CDR3 consists of 12 residues. Trimming stripped 3 bases from V and 4 bases from J, with 7 bases between.

The chain links TRBV7-2 to TRBJ2-3; no definite D call. CDR3 size: 15 residues. Trimming took 5 bases from V and 2 from J, leaving 14 bases between them. Germline V CDR1 and CDR2: SGHTA, FQGNSA. The CDR3 region is CASSRRTGVTDTQYF. The CDR3 DNA reads as TGTGCCAGCAGCCGGCGGACGGGTGTCACAGATACGCAGTATTTT.

V and J are TRBV7-2 and TRBJ1-5, with 8 bases fitting TRBD1. CDR3 length equals 15 residues. J was trimmed by 9 bases and V by 5 bases; bases with no gene match: 12. Germline loops: CDR1 SGHTA, CDR2 FQGNSA. As DNA, the CDR3 is TGTGCCAGCAGCCCCGAGGGGGGACAGGCGGGGCCCCAGCATTTT. Translating it yields CASSPEGGQAGPQHF.

V is TRBV11-2 and J is TRBJ2-7; a possible D gene is TRBD2 (5 bases). CDR1 and CDR2 (germline): SGHAT, FQNNGV. CDR3 length: 15 amino acids. Deletions cut 0 bases from V and 0 bases from J, with 9 bases between. CDR3 sequence: CASSLDPGFSYEQYF. Written as DNA, the CDR3 is TGTGCCAGCAGCTTAGATCCGGGGTTCTCCTACGAGCAGTACTTC.

The count of this clone is one. The V call is TRBV3-1 (or the pseudogene TRBV3-2), the J call TRBJ2-1; a weak D match, TRBD1 (5 bases). Germline V CDR1 and CDR2: LGHDT, YNNKEL (reference sequence). Trimming shortened V by 0 bases and J by 10 bases, and 10 bases separated the two germline ends. CDR3 length: 13 amino acids. The CDR3 protein is CASSQDPAGEQFF. The CDR3 nucleotides read TGTGCCAGCAGCCAAGATCCAGCAGGGGAGCAGTTCTTC.

This clone has a handful of counts. This sequence joins TRBV6-2 or TRBV6-3 and TRBJ1-1, with D unclear. In germline, CDR1 is MNHEY, CDR2 SVGEGT. The CDR3 extends over 15 amino acids. Trimming removed 0 bases from V and 5 bases from J, with 13 bases in between. CDR3 coding DNA: TGTGCCAGCAGTTACTCTAAGGTCTCGCGGACTGAAGCTTTCTTT. It codes for CASSYSKVSRTEAFF.

CDR3 loop: CASSSSGRASTDTQYF. CDR3 bases: TGTGCCAGTAGTTCTTCGGGGAGAGCTAGCACAGATACGCAGTATTTT. The V call is TRBV19, the J call TRBJ2-3; TRBD2 is a possible D gene (5 bases). Per germline, CDR1 LNHDA and CDR2 SQIVND (reference sequence). CDR3 length: 16 amino acids. V lost 5 bases, J lost 0 bases, and 15 bases lay in between.

This rearrangement joins TRBV5-5 to TRBJ2-5, with D unresolved. CDR3 length equals 13 residues. V lost 4 bases and J 5 bases, leaving 12 bases between the germline ends. Germline CDR1 SGHKS, CDR2 YYEKEE (reference sequence). This chain's CDR3 is CASSLNPRETQYF. The CDR3 DNA reads TGTGCCAGCAGCCTCAACCCCCGGGAGACCCAGTACTTC.

The V gene is TRBV19, the J gene TRBJ2-7; tentatively, D is TRBD1 or TRBD2 (5 bases each). V was trimmed by 10 bases and J by 3 bases, leaving 10 bases between them. The CDR3 sequence is 11 residues long. Germline values: CDR1 LNHDA, CDR2 SQIVND (reference sequence). The CDR3 nucleotides read TGTGCCACCGGGACCTACTACGAGCAGTACTTC. It is translated as CATGTYYEQYF.

The CDR3 protein is CASSPRGHKSNTEAFF. Here the CDR3 DNA reads TGTGCCAGCAGCCCCCGAGGACACAAATCGAACACTGAAGCTTTCTTT. V and J are TRBV13 and TRBJ1-1; D possibly corresponds to TRBD1 (5 bases). CDR3 length: 16 residues. The V end lost 5 bases, the J end lost 1 base, and 17 bases lay between the germline ends. Germline V CDR1 and CDR2: PRHDT, FYEKMQ (reference sequence).

CDR3 nucleotides: TGTGCCAGCAGTCGGACTAGCGGGGGCCAAACCCGGGGAGAGACCCAGTACTTC. Its protein product is CASSRTSGGQTRGETQYF. The genes are TRBV6-6 and TRBJ2-5, with TRBD2 identical over 13 bases. Germline lookup yields CDR1 MNHNY and CDR2 SVGAGI (reference sequence). This CDR3 comprises 18 residues. After removal of 5 bases from V and 4 bases from J, the junction contained 13 bases not matched to a gene.

CDR3 DNA sequence: TGTGCCACCGCAGCGGGGGACCTCCGCGACACAGATACGCAGTATTTT. Translating it yields CATAAGDLRDTDTQYF. The rearrangement uses TRBV24-1 and TRBJ2-3; 8 nucleotides align to TRBD2. From germline, CDR1 is KGHDR and CDR2 SFDVKD. This CDR3 comprises 16 residues. V shed 9 bases and J 2 bases; nucleotides not matched to a gene: 12.

The V gene is TRBV2, the J gene TRBJ2-2, with TRBD1 matching 9 bases. After removal of 6 bases from V and 6 bases from J, the junction contained 5 bases not matched to a gene. CDR3 length: 14 amino acids. Germline V gene sequence: CDR1 SNHLY, CDR2 FYNNEI. The CDR3 DNA reads TGTGCCAGCAGCTATAGACAGGGGGCCGGGGAGCTGTTTTTT. Translated, it gives CASSYRQGAGELFF.

This rearrangement joins TRBV9 to TRBJ2-5, with D tentatively TRBD2 (7 bases). With 4 bases removed from V and 4 bases from J, the gap between germline ends came to 11 bases. Germline V gene lookup returns CDR1 SGDLS and CDR2 YYNGEE. The CDR3 contains 13 residues. The CDR3 here is CASSQGGGETQYF. The CDR3 bases are TGTGCCAGCAGCCAGGGAGGGGGAGAGACCCAGTACTTC.

CDR3 DNA: TGTGCCATCAGTGAGTTAGATGGGCCTAGCTCTGGAAACACCATATATTTT. The encoded protein is CAISELDGPSSGNTIYF. The chain links TRBV10-3 to TRBJ1-3; D is undetermined. Per the germline V gene, CDR1 is ENHRY and CDR2 is SYGVKD. Trimming removed 1 base at V and 0 bases at J, with 13 bases between. CDR3 length: 17 residues.

The chain links TRBV19 to TRBJ2-5, with D tentatively TRBD2 (7 bases). The CDR3 contains 13 residues. V shed 5 bases and J shed 13 bases, with 20 bases lying between them. Germline assignment: CDR1 LNHDA and CDR2 SQIVND (reference sequence). CDR3 protein: CASSQTIAGATYF. The DNA of the CDR3 is TGTGCCAGTAGTCAGACAATCGCGGGGGCCACGTACTTC.

In this sample, this clone turned up once. The V call is TRBV7-9, the J call TRBJ2-5; unclear D gene. The CDR3 sequence is 14 residues long. CDR1 is SEHNR and CDR2 is FQNEAQ in the germline V gene (reference sequence). The V gene lost 2 bases and the J gene lost 3 bases, with 10 bases spanning the gap. In DNA, the CDR3 is TGTGCCAGCAGCTTAAGGTCCGCGAAAGAGACCCAGTACTTC. Its protein product is CASSLRSAKETQYF.

This chain joins TRBV7-3 and TRBJ2-2; the D gene is possibly TRBD2 (6 bases). Germline V gives CDR1 SGHTA, CDR2 FQGTGA. This CDR3 comprises 16 residues. Trimming stripped 5 bases from V and 4 bases from J, with 17 bases between. The CDR3 coding sequence is TGTGCCAGCAGCCTTCCCCTGTTAGCGGCCACCGGGGAGCTGTTTTTT. It yields the protein CASSLPLLAATGELFF.

The chain employs TRBV6-1 and TRBJ2-2; D remains ambiguous. CDR1 is MNHNS and CDR2 is SASEGT in the germline V gene. The V end was cut by 2 bases, the J end by 4 bases, with 11 bases between. The CDR3 runs to 15 residues. The CDR3 reads CASSEPRLSTGELFF. DNA of the CDR3: TGTGCCAGCAGTGAACCCCGACTTTCCACCGGGGAGCTGTTTTTT.

The rearrangement joins TRBV5-1 to TRBJ1-1; D call uncertain. This CDR3 contains 15 residues. Germline values: CDR1 SGHRS, CDR2 YFSETQ. Trimming took off 0 bases at V and 1 base at J, with 10 bases between the two ends. DNA for the CDR3: TGCGCCAGCAGCTTGGAAGGAAATCGGAACACTGAAGCTTTCTTT. Its translation: CASSLEGNRNTEAFF. Full variable domain (missing parts from reference TRBV5-1 and TRBJ1-1): KAGVTQTPRYLIKTRGQQVTLSCSPISGHRSVSWYQQTPGQGLQFLFEYFSETQRNKGNFPGRFSGRQFSNSRSEMNVSTLELGDSALYLCASSLEGNRNTEAFFGQGTRLTVV.

The DNA of the CDR3 is TGTGCCAGTCAGGTTTACAATCAGCCCCAGCATTTT. Its protein product is CASQVYNQPQHF. The chain employs TRBV19 and TRBJ1-5; D is uncertain. This CDR3 comprises 12 residues. The germline gives CDR1 LNHDA, CDR2 SQIVND (reference sequence). Trimming shortened V by 8 bases and J by 3 bases, and 8 bases separated the two germline ends.

The chain combines TRBV5-6 with TRBJ1-2; TRBD1 agrees at 10 bases. Unmatched junction bases numbered 7, after V lost 0 bases and J lost 2 bases. Germline V gives CDR1 SGHDT, CDR2 YYEEEE. This CDR3 spans 17 amino acids. In nucleotides, the CDR3 is TGTGCCAGCAGCTTGGGACAGGGGGCGGGAGGGAACTATGGCTACACCTTC. The encoded protein is CASSLGQGAGGNYGYTF.

The chain couples TRBV20-1 to TRBJ2-1; D gene unclear. Germline V CDR1 and CDR2: DFQATT, SNEGSKA (reference sequence). The CDR3 extends over 10 amino acids. V was shortened by 3 bases and J by 9 bases, with 6 bases between the two germline ends. CDR3 coding DNA: TGCAGTGCTAGTCTTCGTGAGCAGTTCTTC. This codes for CSASLREQFF.

This sequence joins TRBV9 and TRBJ2-5, with 8 nucleotides matching TRBD2. The CDR3 loop spans 13 amino acids. CDR1 and CDR2 from the germline V gene are SGDLS and YYNGEE. Trimming cost V 4 bases and J 5 bases; bases outside gene matches: 4. CDR3: CASSQAGAETQYF. The DNA for the CDR3 is TGTGCCAGCAGCCAAGCGGGGGCTGAGACCCAGTACTTC.